These 15 T cell receptor beta chains originate from one sample sequenced in a study of blood T cells in healthy people across ages. Alongside a J-beta primer mix, a sample-barcoded 5' primer served in a second PCR lasting roughly 7 to 11 cycles. TCRdb itself ran the 5' RACE reads through MiXCR, one entry per CDR3 protein. There are 750,000 to 850,000 distinct CDR3 sequences in the sample; 20% to 25% occur only once, and approximately 3.7% lies in the top ten. These data are also associated with another study on T cells of mothers and their children.

The source material was blood. These receptors all come from a boy younger than 18 in good health.

This clonotype was recorded a few times. The V gene is TRBV28, the J gene TRBJ2-3; 7 bases agree with TRBD1. V shed 5 bases, J shed 4 bases, and the junction held 9 bases outside the gene matches. The CDR3 totals 15 residues. CDR1 MDHEN and CDR2 SYDVKM come from the germline V gene. CDR3 DNA: TGTGCCAGCAGTAACAGGGGTGGGGGACCAGATACGCAGTATTTT. Its translation is CASSNRGGGPDTQYF.

This rearrangement joins TRBV11-2 to TRBJ1-5; D not certain. This CDR3 region has 13 residues. CDR1 and CDR2 from the germline V gene are SGHAT and FQNNGV. V lost 2 bases and J lost 6, with 8 bases in between. The CDR3 loop reads CASSLFIGQPQHF. The CDR3 coding sequence is TGTGCCAGCAGCTTATTTATAGGTCAGCCCCAGCATTTT.

The chain employs TRBV4-3 and TRBJ2-5, with D unresolved. V was trimmed by 1 base and J by 2 bases, leaving 14 bases between them. Germline V CDR1 and CDR2: LGHNA, YSLEER. This CDR3 is built from 16 residues. This CDR3 reads CASSQGKGWVQETQYF. CDR3 coding DNA: TGCGCCAGCAGCCAAGGGAAGGGTTGGGTACAAGAGACCCAGTACTTC.

This chain links TRBV4-3 with TRBJ1-3; the D is unclear. The CDR3 is 16 residues long. From germline, CDR1 is LGHNA and CDR2 YSLEER. Trimming took off 1 base at V and 2 bases at J, with 12 bases between the two ends. The CDR3 nucleotides are TGCGCCAGCAGCCAAGTCACCCCTCCCACTGGAAACACCATATATTTT. This translates into CASSQVTPPTGNTIYF.

The chain combines TRBV5-1 with TRBJ2-2; TRBD1 matches at 7 bases. Trimming took 0 bases from V and 9 from J; bases not matched to a gene: 11. CDR3 length: 16 residues. Germline values: CDR1 SGHRS, CDR2 YFSETQ. Here the CDR3 reads CASSLGQGFLTRELFF. The DNA of the CDR3 is TGCGCCAGCAGCTTGGGACAGGGTTTTTTGACCAGGGAGCTGTTTTTT.

The V gene is TRBV29-1, the J gene TRBJ1-2, with D perhaps matching TRBD1 (5 bases). This CDR3 region has 14 residues. Trimming removed 4 bases from V and 0 bases from J, with 12 bases in between. CDR1 and CDR2 from the germline V gene are SQVTM and ANQGSEA. The CDR3 loop is CSVVGTAANYGYTF. The CDR3, as DNA: TGCAGCGTTGTAGGGACGGCAGCTAACTATGGCTACACCTTC. Complete variable domain (other parts from reference TRBV29-1 and TRBJ1-2): SAVISQKPSRDICQRGTSLTIQCQVDSQVTMMFWYRQQPGQSLTLIATANQGSEATYESGFVIDKFPISRPNLTFSTLTVSNMSPEDSSIYLCSVVGTAANYGYTFGSGTRLTVV.

This clonotype was counted only a few times. At one of its ends the junction is not consistent with the germline gene, which may arise from a read error. The V call is TRBV12-3 or TRBV12-4, the J call TRBJ1-4, with a tentative D call TRBD1 (5 bases). CDR3 length equals 15 residues. The CDR3 loop reads CASGFFGTDSEKLFF. The DNA of the CDR3 is TGTGCCAGCGGTTTTTTCGGGACTGACAGTGAAAAACTGTTTTTT.

The J gene is TRBJ1-2, the V gene TRBV6-5; possibly TRBD1 for D (5 bases). The CDR3 spans 14 residues. The ends were cut back, 0 bases at V and 8 bases at J, with 13 bases in the middle. In germline, CDR1 is MNHEY, CDR2 SVGAGI. The CDR3 protein is CASSYSAGAGGYTF. Here the CDR3 DNA reads TGTGCCAGCAGTTACTCCGCCGGGGCTGGCGGCTACACCTTC.

CDR3 bases: TGTGCCAGCAGCCCTCCCGGGACAGAGAGCACAGATACGCAGTATTTT. As protein: CASSPPGTESTDTQYF. The gene calls are TRBV7-9 and TRBJ2-3; 7 nucleotides line up with TRBD1. With V trimmed by 5 bases and J by 0 bases, 8 bases remained unmatched. The CDR3 has 16 residues. CDR1 SEHNR and CDR2 FQNEAQ come from the germline V gene (reference sequence).

This clonotype showed up just a few times. The chain combines TRBV3-1 with TRBJ2-3; D is unclear. Trimming took off 1 base at V and 0 bases at J, with 11 bases between the two ends. This CDR3 is 16 amino acids long. CDR1 LGHDT and CDR2 YNNKEL come from the germline V gene (reference sequence). CDR3 bases: TGTGCCAGCAGCCAAGCTCATGTAGGGAGCACAGATACGCAGTATTTT. Protein sequence: CASSQAHVGSTDTQYF.

This clonotype has a handful of counts. V and J are TRBV5-1 and TRBJ2-7; D not resolved. The CDR3 contains 13 residues. V was trimmed by 4 bases and J by 7 bases, leaving 15 bases between them. From germline, CDR1 is SGHRS and CDR2 YFSETQ. The CDR3 region has the DNA TGCGCCAGCAGCGCCCATCGGTTTGAGGAGCAGTACTTC. Protein product: CASSAHRFEEQYF.

This clonotype was observed a few times. J is TRBJ2-3 and V is TRBV3-1, with D hard to call. The CDR3 consists of 14 residues. Germline CDR1 is LGHDT and CDR2 is YNNKEL (reference sequence). V was cut by 4 bases and J by 5 bases, with 13 bases left in between. The CDR3 DNA sequence: TGTGCCAGCAGCCTCACATTTGGTGGAGATACGCAGTATTTT. This codes for CASSLTFGGDTQYF.

The chain is built from TRBV29-1 and TRBJ2-3, with 10 bases matching TRBD1. Germline lookup yields CDR1 SQVTM and CDR2 ANQGSEA. The CDR3 runs to 14 residues. V gave up 1 base and J gave up 6 bases; unmatched junction bases: 4. The CDR3 sequence is CSVEGDRGRDTQYF. CDR3 DNA sequence: TGCAGCGTTGAAGGGGACAGGGGTAGGGATACGCAGTATTTT.

This clonotype was detected a few times. V gene TRBV7-9 combines with J gene TRBJ2-5; a weak D match, TRBD1 (6 bases). Germline CDR1 and CDR2: SEHNR and FQNEAQ (reference sequence). Trimming removed 3 bases at V and 0 bases at J, with 11 bases between. The CDR3 has 15 amino acids. Here the CDR3 reads CASSFGQGYQETQYF. In DNA, the CDR3 is TGTGCCAGCAGCTTCGGTCAGGGGTACCAAGAGACCCAGTACTTC.

This clonotype was observed at least ten times. The chain is built from TRBV7-9 and TRBJ2-5; no reliable D call. The CDR3 totals 14 residues. Germline CDR1 reads SEHNR; CDR2 reads FQNEAQ (reference sequence). The V end lost 2 bases, the J end lost 5 bases, and 12 bases lay between the germline ends. This CDR3 is CASSLTSGGETQYF. CDR3 DNA sequence: TGTGCCAGCAGCTTAACGTCCGGTGGGGAGACCCAGTACTTC.